The TCR beta chain described here comes from a study of cytomegalovirus exposure and HLA in healthy donors. Study in general: Among 398 genotyped donors, around 80% fell in the Caucasian-associated ancestry cluster.

With 60 Vbeta and 13 Jbeta primers, the PCR was carried out. Method: immunoSEQ multiplex PCR; TCRdb's copy keeps in-frame clones and lacks some. The sample spans approximately 110,000 clones; the ten largest clones claim about 0.59%. Germline-derived CDR1 and CDR2 are SGHTA and FQGNSA. This CDR3 spans 17 amino acids. J was trimmed by 2 bases and V by 4 bases; bases with no gene match: 8. The source material was PBMCs. This TCR was sampled from a man aged 50 or older in good health and CMV-seronegative. The chain joins TRBV7-2 to TRBJ2-7, with 13 bases lining up with TRBD2. CDR3 in amino acids: CASSSSGTSGNAYEQYF. The DNA of the CDR3 is TGTGCCAGCAGCTCATCCGGGACTAGCGGGAACGCCTACGAGCAGTACTTC.